This is a list of T cell receptor beta chains from one sample in a study of human T cells and chemical hapten exposure. Using its own MiXCR run on the RACE reads, TCRdb lists one record per CDR3 protein. The data contain 110,000 to 150,000 distinct CDR3 sequences, approximately 12% of them singletons. Material: whole blood, obtained in connection with sensitization to the hapten diphenylcyclopropenone (DPC). These receptors were obtained from a woman aged 50 to 60 with alopecia areata. Some clones in this sample may be carry-over from other donors' samples. Both conserved end residues are part of each CDR3. The order of the fields is D gene, V gene, J gene, clone size, CDR3 protein, CDR3 DNA. The D gene is left open where the match is weak. Rows give clone size only sometimes, using once, few, many, or a class for an expanded clone.

>.|TRBV20-1|TRBJ1-4|.
CSALDRAEKLFF
TGCAGTGCTTTAGACAGAGCCGAAAAACTGTTTTTT
>TRBD2|TRBV5-1|TRBJ2-5|many
CASSQLATQETQYF
TGCGCCAGCAGCCAACTAGCGACCCAAGAGACCCAGTACTTC
>TRBD1|TRBV20-1|TRBJ2-7|many
CSARARDRGSSYEQYF
TGCAGTGCTAGAGCCCGGGACAGGGGCAGCTCCTACGAGCAGTACTTC
>.|TRBV7-9|TRBJ2-7|many
CASSLTAEQYF
TGTGCCAGCAGCTTAACAGCCGAGCAGTACTTC
>TRBD1|TRBV28|TRBJ2-6|.
CASRPGDRASGANVLTF
TGTGCCAGCAGACCTGGGGACAGGGCATCTGGGGCCAACGTCCTGACTTTC
>.|TRBV7-8|TRBJ1-5|many
CASSLAWTANQPQHF
TGTGCCAGCAGCTTAGCGTGGACAGCAAATCAGCCCCAGCATTTT
>.|TRBV5-1|TRBJ1-5|many
CASSLDAGSSNQPQHF
TGCGCCAGCAGCTTGGACGCAGGGTCCAGCAATCAGCCCCAGCATTTT
>TRBD2|TRBV11-2|TRBJ2-2|.
CASSTTSGRGGGELFF
TGTGCCAGCAGCACCACTAGCGGGAGAGGGGGCGGGGAGCTGTTTTTT
>TRBD2|TRBV19|TRBJ2-5|.
CASSRTSGREETQYF
TGTGCCAGTAGTCGGACTAGCGGGAGGGAAGAGACCCAGTACTTC
>TRBD2|TRBV7-2|TRBJ2-3|.
CASSRMPLAGGKNTQYF
TGTGCCAGCAGCCGAATGCCCCTAGCGGGAGGGAAGAATACGCAGTATTTT
>.|TRBV29-1|TRBJ2-2|once
CSVAGGGGWTGELFF
TGCAGCGTGGCTGGCGGGGGCGGATGGACCGGGGAGCTGTTTTTT
>.|TRBV20-1|TRBJ2-5|few
CSASDRETQYF
TGCAGTGCTAGCGACAGGGAGACCCAGTACTTC
>.|TRBV11-2|TRBJ2-1|few
CASSIRGDEQFF
TGTGCCAGCAGTATACGGGGAGATGAGCAGTTCTTC
>TRBD2|TRBV20-1|TRBJ2-5|.
CSARVAGGLETQYF
TGCAGTGCTAGGGTAGCGGGAGGTTTGGAGACCCAGTACTTC
>.|TRBV2|TRBJ2-1|.
CASSEWSMGQFF
TGTGCCAGCAGTGAATGGTCAATGGGGCAGTTCTTC
>.|TRBV20-1|TRBJ2-1|few
CSALNPRANEQFF
TGCAGTGCTCTGAATCCCCGGGCCAATGAGCAGTTCTTC
>.|TRBV20-1|TRBJ2-7|many
CSARASGYTYEQYF
TGCAGTGCTAGAGCCTCCGGGTATACCTACGAGCAGTACTTC
>.|TRBV10-3|TRBJ2-1|few
CAISERDSSSSEQFF
TGTGCCATCAGTGAACGGGACTCCAGCTCTAGTGAGCAGTTCTTC
>.|TRBV27|TRBJ2-7|.
CASSLFPGRGYEQYF
TGTGCCAGCAGTTTATTCCCGGGCAGGGGTTACGAGCAGTACTTC
>TRBD2|TRBV5-1|TRBJ2-1|many
CASSLIGGRALGGEQFF
TGCGCCAGCAGCTTGATCGGCGGGAGGGCCCTCGGTGGTGAGCAGTTCTTC
>TRBD2|TRBV30|TRBJ2-1|once
CAWSRLAAEQFF
TGTGCCTGGAGTCGTCTAGCGGCGGAGCAGTTCTTC
>.|TRBV5-5|TRBJ1-2|few
CASSRTVGALGYTF
TGTGCCAGCAGCCGGACAGTTGGGGCCTTAGGCTACACCTTC
>TRBD2|TRBV5-1|TRBJ2-3|few
CASRREGPDTQYF
TGCGCCAGCAGGCGGGAGGGCCCAGATACGCAGTATTTT
>TRBD1|TRBV5-1|TRBJ2-2|few
CASSLDGQGAFGELFF
TGCGCCAGCAGCTTGGATGGACAGGGGGCCTTCGGGGAGCTGTTTTTT
>TRBD1|TRBV4-2|TRBJ2-7|.
CASSPTGQGSNEQYF
TGTGCCAGCAGCCCAACGGGACAGGGGAGTAACGAGCAGTACTTC
>.|TRBV6-1|TRBJ1-2|many
CASSPTGSGYTF
TGTGCCAGCAGCCCCACAGGATCCGGCTACACCTTC
>.|TRBV7-3|TRBJ2-1|few
CASSWGGTGYNEQFF
TGTGCCAGCAGCTGGGGCGGGACTGGATACAATGAGCAGTTCTTC
>.|TRBV28|TRBJ2-7|.
CASSPPGIGPISYEQYF
TGTGCCAGCAGTCCTCCCGGGATCGGGCCAATCTCCTACGAGCAGTACTTC
>TRBD2|TRBV7-9|TRBJ2-3|many
CASSSGTRVTDTQYF
TGTGCCAGCAGCTCCGGGACTAGAGTCACAGATACGCAGTATTTT
>TRBD1|TRBV11-2|TRBJ1-6|many
CASSPRDSNSPLHF
TGTGCCAGCAGCCCCCGGGACAGCAATTCACCCCTCCACTTT
>.|TRBV6-1|TRBJ1-4|.
CASRGRTNEKLFF
TGTGCCAGCAGGGGACGGACTAATGAAAAACTGTTTTTT
>.|TRBV12-3/TRBV12-4|TRBJ2-5|few
CASSLELRRTLQETQYF
TGTGCCAGCAGTTTAGAGCTCCGAAGGACCCTGCAAGAGACCCAGTACTTC
>.|TRBV3-1|TRBJ2-7|few
CASSQTKPGEQYF
TGTGCCAGCAGCCAAACAAAACCGGGCGAGCAGTACTTC
>.|TRBV5-1|TRBJ2-7|.
CASSLVSGTYEQYF
TGCGCCAGCAGTCTGGTGTCGGGGACCTACGAGCAGTACTTC
>TRBD2|TRBV29-1|TRBJ2-2|many
CSVQAGGNTGELFF
TGCAGCGTTCAGGCGGGAGGGAACACCGGGGAGCTGTTTTTT
>.|TRBV5-5|TRBJ1-1|.
CASSLQTGLNTEAFF
TGTGCCAGCAGCCTACAAACAGGGTTGAACACTGAAGCTTTCTTT
>TRBD1|TRBV7-9|TRBJ2-6|.
CASSFSGGSGANVLTF
TGTGCCAGCAGCTTCTCAGGGGGCTCTGGGGCCAACGTCCTGACTTTC